The sequence of this T cell receptor beta chain was determined in a study of regulatory T cells in long-lasting Graves disease (dated by TCRdb to 2020 to 2022). About the investigation overall: Patients with newly diagnosed Graves' disease had been on antithyroid drugs for under 3 months. Patients with persistent Graves' disease were compared with patients with newly diagnosed Graves' disease using TCR sequencing and RNA sequencing of peripheral blood. The study was registered as a clinical trial and conducted in China. TCR sequencing covered around 13 persistent and approximately 20 newly diagnosed Graves' disease patients, some 33 samples in total.

Paper-wide results and their limitations: Persistent disease showed preferential use of TRBV28, TRBJ1-2 and TRBJ2-5, whereas newly diagnosed disease favored TRBV20-1 and TRBJ2-1. More public clonotypes were shared among persistent patients (2,741) than among newly diagnosed patients (966). The authors acknowledged the small sample size as a limitation that may reduce accuracy. Compared with newly diagnosed patients, persistent Graves' disease patients had lower TCR Shannon entropy and fewer highly expanded clones, which suggests clonal expansion. Only peripheral blood was studied, because thyroid tissue, the primary lesion, was inaccessible. Only the TCR beta chain was sequenced and analyzed.

The sample's time point, from its label and the paper: newly diagnosed GD, antithyroid drugs for less than 3 months. For both TCR sequencing and RNA sequencing, RNA was extracted from PBMCs in TRIzol. The diagnosis of Graves' disease followed American Thyroid Association guidelines. Patients for the study were recruited at an endocrinology department in Xi'an, China. Each patient gave roughly 10 milliliters of peripheral blood, collected in an EDTA anticoagulant tube. PBMCs were isolated by Ficoll Paque Plus density gradient separation without further T cell sorting. An Agilent 2100 Bioanalyzer and agarose gel were used to check RNA quality, while a NanoDrop 2000 measured RNA concentration. Notes on this clonotype: This receptor's antigen is unknown. The input lacks base qualities; no much larger clone sits a single base away.

Receptor libraries were prepared by multiplex PCR. Sequenced on an Illumina HiSeq 4000. CDR3 regions were amplified by Arm-PCR with iRepertoire HTBI primers to construct TCR beta libraries. Before sequencing, the PCR products underwent gel purification. On the authors' methods: A total of 60 to 80 TRBV and more than twelve TRBJ segments were identified across samples and were used for gene usage analysis of CDR3 amino acid clonotypes. Filtered high-quality paired reads were merged into contigs using COPE and FqMerger. Contigs were aligned with BLAST to IMGT TRBV, TRBD and TRBJ reference genes, and CDR3 was defined per IMGT. Clonotypes above 0.1% frequency were classified as highly expanded clones. Shannon entropy was used to measure repertoire diversity, and the Gini coefficient was used to measure V-J evenness. Public clonotypes were defined as clonotypes shared by more than one individual. Through fastp at Q25 and MiXCR, TCRdb rebuilt clones from the public reads, retaining in-frame beta chains. A single entry per CDR3 protein holds the most common genes and DNA from its merged rows. V and J calls and clone size were set by TCRdb, not the authors. For this sample the table gives roughly 610,000 distinct CDR3 sequences, of which less than 20% were detected only once. The top ten hold around 19% of the sample.

Clipping removes 3 bases from V and 7 bases from J, with 13 as the unmatched junction base count. Including the terminal cysteine and phenylalanine, the CDR3 comprises 16 residues. Only the CDR3 DNA is retained, 48 bases long and in frame from the first base. Sequences KGHSH (CDR1) and LQKENI (CDR2) are obtained from the germline V gene. The same sample was also used in a study of T cells in Graves' hyperthyroidism and ophthalmopathy. The second study also describes: Stable Graves' hyperthyroidism was defined as the absence of progression to ophthalmopathy over 18 months of follow-up. Hyperthyroidism patients were newly diagnosed, had a disease duration of under 2 months, and were aged 18 to 65 years. The study excluded patients with uncontrolled infections, other autoimmune diseases, pregnancy or lactation. Diagnoses were based on clinical symptoms, serum thyroxine and TRAb, thyroid ultrasound and orbital computed tomography. The first round of RT-PCR for the TCR CDR3 was performed with the HTBI primer set and the Qiagen OneStep RT-PCR kit. Most expanded thyroid clonotypes (frequency above 0.001) were also detected in blood, suggesting blood repertoires may reflect thyroid immune responses. In cross-validation, a model built on a 13 V-J signature told ophthalmopathy apart from stable hyperthyroidism with about 90% sensitivity and around 84% specificity, and in testing the same model reached 80%/75%. In validation, progression to ophthalmopathy was predicted by the model with roughly 69% sensitivity and 72.22% specificity, a median of around 6.5 months before onset. To identify TCR V-J signatures that set the groups apart, the researchers used a discovery cohort of about a hundred patients, made up of fewer than 50 with Graves' ophthalmopathy and 55 to 65 with stable Graves' hyperthyroidism. Prospective prediction of ophthalmopathy was tested in an independent validation cohort consisting of 18 to 20 hyperthyroidism patients and 15 to 17 patients who later progressed to ophthalmopathy. The 85 to 100 discovery patients were divided at random into training and test sets in a 7:3 ratio. In more than 5 Graves' hyperthyroidism patients, the study also compared T-cell repertoires from thyroid tissue with T-cell repertoires from blood. After blood sampling, hyperthyroidism patients were treated with methimazole at a starting dose of 30 mg daily, and ophthalmopathy patients were treated with high-dose intravenous methylprednisolone. Libraries were constructed in a second round of multiplex PCR, after which size selection and purification were carried out. Libraries were sequenced paired-end with 100 bp reads on an Illumina HiSeq2000. Raw data were processed with SOAPnuke, discarding reads with adapters, uncalled bases, mean Phred below 15, or no exact constant-primer or identifier match. COPE v1.2.5 was used to merge high-quality paired reads, and clonotypes were defined as unique nucleotide sequences. Clonotypes were aligned to IMGT TRBV, TRBD and TRBJ reference segments using MiTCR v1.1. The analysis was restricted to V-J combinations with a frequency above 0.0001, which together covered 99.2% of the repertoires. A TCS score was defined as the ratio between F50 (clonal expansion) and ExV (chaos), using BLOSUM62-based TCRdist between CDR3 peptides within each V-J. Welch's t-statistics and random forest reduced around 550 V-J features to roughly 13, which were used in a naive Bayes classifier (R e1071). No statistical method was used to set the sample size in advance, and investigators knew the group allocation. TCR Vbeta CDR3 sequencing of 140 or so peripheral blood samples (about 45 ophthalmopathy, over 70 hyperthyroidism and around 17 progressor patients) is reported in the paper.

The material was peripheral blood mononuclear cells (PBMCs), obtained at new diagnosis, from a patient treated with antithyroid drugs. This TCR came from a woman under 40 with Graves disease. Donor details come from another sample of the same person, matched by shared clones. The chain is assembled from TRBV18 and TRBJ1-2, and 8 junctional nucleotides match TRBD1. The CDR3 region reads CASSPEGRTGFVGYTF. Read as DNA, the sequence is TGTGCCAGCTCACCGGAAGGACGGACAGGGTTTGTTGGCTACACCTTC.